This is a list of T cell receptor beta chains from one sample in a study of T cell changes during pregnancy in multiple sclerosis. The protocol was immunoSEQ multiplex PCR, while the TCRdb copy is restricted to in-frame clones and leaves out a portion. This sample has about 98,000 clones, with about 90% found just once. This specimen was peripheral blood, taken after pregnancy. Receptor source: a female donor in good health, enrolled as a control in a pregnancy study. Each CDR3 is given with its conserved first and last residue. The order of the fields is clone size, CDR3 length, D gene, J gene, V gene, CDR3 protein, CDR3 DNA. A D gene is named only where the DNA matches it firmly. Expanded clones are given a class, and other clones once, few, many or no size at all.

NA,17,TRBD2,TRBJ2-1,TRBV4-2,CASSQADSSGGANEQFF,TGTGCCAGCAGCCAGGCCGATTCTAGCGGGGGGGCAAATGAGCAGTTCTTC
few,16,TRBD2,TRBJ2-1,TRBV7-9,CASSPAEREGINEQFF,TGTGCCAGCAGCCCGGCGGAGCGGGAGGGGATCAATGAGCAGTTCTTC
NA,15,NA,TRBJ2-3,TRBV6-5,CASSLDSSSTDTQYF,TGTGCCAGCAGTCTCGACAGCTCTAGCACAGATACGCAGTATTTT
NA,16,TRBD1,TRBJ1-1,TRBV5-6,CASSLGPGQGKPEAFF,TGTGCCAGCAGCTTGGGGCCGGGACAGGGTAAGCCTGAAGCTTTCTTT
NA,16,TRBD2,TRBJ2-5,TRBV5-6,CASSGLAGDEQETQYF,TGTGCCAGCAGCGGACTAGCGGGAGACGAGCAAGAGACCCAGTACTTC
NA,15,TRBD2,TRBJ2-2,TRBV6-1,CASSELGGRAGELFF,TGTGCCAGCAGTGAACTGGGCGGGAGGGCCGGGGAGCTGTTTTTT
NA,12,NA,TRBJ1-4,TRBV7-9,CASSFRNEKLFF,TGTGCCAGCAGCTTCAGGAATGAAAAACTGTTTTTT
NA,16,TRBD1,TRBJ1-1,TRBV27,CASSPLRGGLNTEAFF,TGTGCCAGCAGTCCCCTGAGAGGGGGCCTGAACACTGAAGCTTTCTTT
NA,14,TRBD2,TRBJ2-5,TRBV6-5,CASSPTSGKETQYF,TGTGCCAGCAGCCCGACTAGCGGGAAAGAGACCCAGTACTTC
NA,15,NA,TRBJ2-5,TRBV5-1,CASSTSGREGETQYF,TGCGCCAGCAGCACATCGGGCCGTGAGGGAGAGACCCAGTACTTC
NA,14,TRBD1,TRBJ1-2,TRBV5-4,CASTIAGQGKGYTF,TGTGCCAGCACTATTGCGGGACAGGGGAAGGGCTACACCTTC
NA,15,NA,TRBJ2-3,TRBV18,CASSPTLQGTDTQYF,TGTGCCAGCTCACCGACACTCCAGGGTACCGATACGCAGTATTTT
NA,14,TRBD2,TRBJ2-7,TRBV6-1,CASSPRGGAYEQYF,TGTGCCAGCAGTCCACGGGGGGGGGCCTACGAGCAGTACTTC
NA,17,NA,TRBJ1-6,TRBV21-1,CASSGTGVPLGHSPLHF,TGTGCCAGCTCGGGGACAGGGGTCCCCCTAGGTCATTCACCCCTCCACTTT
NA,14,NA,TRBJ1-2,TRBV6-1,CASLIRQGDYGYTF,TGTGCCAGCCTAATACGGCAGGGTGACTATGGCTACACCTTC
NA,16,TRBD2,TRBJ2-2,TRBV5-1,CASSLGLAGHTGELFF,TGCGCCAGCAGCTTGGGACTAGCGGGCCACACCGGGGAGCTGTTTTTT
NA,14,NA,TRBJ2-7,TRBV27,CASNPQGLTYEQYF,TGTGCCAGCAACCCCCAGGGGTTAACCTACGAGCAGTACTTC
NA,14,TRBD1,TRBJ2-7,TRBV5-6,CASSPGTGFFEQYF,TGTGCCAGCAGCCCCGGGACAGGGTTCTTCGAGCAGTACTTC
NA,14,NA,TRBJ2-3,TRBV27,CASSRQVSTDTQYF,TGTGCCAGCAGTCGACAGGTTAGCACAGATACGCAGTATTTT
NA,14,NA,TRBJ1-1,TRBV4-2,CASSQTGSFTEAFF,TGTGCCAGCAGCCAAACAGGGTCCTTCACTGAAGCTTTCTTT
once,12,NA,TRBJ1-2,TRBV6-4,CATQDSFYGYTF,TGTGCCACACAGGACAGCTTTTATGGCTACACCTTC
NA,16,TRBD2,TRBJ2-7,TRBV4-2,CASSQEEGLAGYEQYF,TGTGCCAGCAGCCAAGAGGAGGGACTAGCGGGCTACGAGCAGTACTTC
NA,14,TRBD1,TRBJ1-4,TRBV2,CASGLDRGEEKLFF,TGTGCCAGCGGACTGGACAGGGGGGAGGAAAAACTGTTTTTT
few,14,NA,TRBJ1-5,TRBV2,CASSDDSAEGPQHF,TGTGCCAGCAGTGACGATTCAGCCGAGGGGCCCCAGCATTTT
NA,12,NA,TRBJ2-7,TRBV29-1,CSVEDSVYEQYF,TGCAGCGTTGAAGATTCCGTCTACGAGCAGTACTTC
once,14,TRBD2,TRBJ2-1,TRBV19,CASSILAGLYEQFF,TGTGCCAGTAGTATACTAGCGGGGTTGTATGAGCAGTTCTTC
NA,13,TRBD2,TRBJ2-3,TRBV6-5,CASRREYTDTQYF,TGTGCCAGCAGGCGGGAGTACACAGATACGCAGTATTTT
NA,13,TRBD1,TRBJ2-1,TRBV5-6,CASSLPTGDEQFF,TGTGCCAGCAGCTTGCCCACAGGGGATGAGCAGTTCTTC
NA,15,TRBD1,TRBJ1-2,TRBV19,CASSSPGQGDYGYTF,TGTGCCAGTAGTAGTCCGGGACAGGGGGACTATGGCTACACCTTC
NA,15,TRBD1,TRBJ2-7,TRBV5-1,CASSLVTGGTYEQYF,TGCGCCAGCAGCTTGGTAACAGGGGGGACCTACGAGCAGTACTTC
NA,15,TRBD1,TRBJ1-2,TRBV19,CASRLDRGANYGYTF,TGTGCCAGTAGACTCGACAGGGGAGCTAACTATGGCTACACCTTC
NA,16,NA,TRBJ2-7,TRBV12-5,CASGSHLPGLNYEQYF,TGTGCTAGTGGTTCCCATCTGCCCGGACTAAATTACGAGCAGTACTTC
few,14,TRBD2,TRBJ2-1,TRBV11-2,CASSFQGLARFAFF,TGTGCCAGCAGCTTTCAAGGACTAGCGAGATTTGCGTTCTTC
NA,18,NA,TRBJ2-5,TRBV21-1,CASSKARASGTLQETQYF,TGTGCCAGCAGCAAAGCGCGGGCTAGCGGGACTCTCCAAGAGACCCAGTACTTC
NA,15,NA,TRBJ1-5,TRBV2,CASRVEGESNQPQHF,TGTGCCAGCAGGGTTGAGGGCGAAAGCAATCAGCCCCAGCATTTT
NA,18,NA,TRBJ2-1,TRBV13,CASSSLAKRPRGCNEQFF,TGTGCCAGCAGCTCACTAGCTAAGCGCCCAAGGGGCTGCAATGAGCAGTTCTTC
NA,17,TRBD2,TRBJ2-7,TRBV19,CASSIFGSGRDPYEQYF,TGTGCCAGTAGTATCTTCGGTAGCGGGAGGGATCCCTACGAGCAGTACTTC
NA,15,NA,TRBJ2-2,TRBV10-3,CAISELGKNTGELFF,TGTGCCATCAGTGAGTTGGGCAAGAACACCGGGGAGCTGTTTTTT
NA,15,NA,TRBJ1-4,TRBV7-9,CASSLPSAGNEKLFF,TGTGCCAGCAGCTTACCGTCGGCGGGTAATGAAAAACTGTTTTTT
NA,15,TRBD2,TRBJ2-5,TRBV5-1,CASSYDSGGSETQYF,TGCGCCAGCAGCTACGATAGCGGGGGGTCAGAGACCCAGTACTTC
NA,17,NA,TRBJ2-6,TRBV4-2,CASSDTPTSSGANVLTF,TGTGCCAGCAGCGACACCCCCACCAGCTCTGGGGCCAACGTCCTGACTTTC
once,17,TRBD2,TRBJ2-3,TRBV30,CAWSPSGFGGAGDTQYF,TGTGCCTGGTCCCCAAGTGGGTTCGGGGGGGCGGGAGATACGCAGTATTTT
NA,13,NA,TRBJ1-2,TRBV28,CASRPTGIYGYTF,TGTGCCAGCAGACCGACAGGTATCTATGGCTACACCTTC
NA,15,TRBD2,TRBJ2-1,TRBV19,CASSMSTSGSNEQFF,TGTGCCAGTAGTATGAGCACTAGCGGGAGTAATGAGCAGTTCTTC
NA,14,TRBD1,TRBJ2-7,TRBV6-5,CASSRGQGFNEQYF,TGTGCCAGCAGTCGGGGACAGGGGTTCAACGAGCAGTACTTC
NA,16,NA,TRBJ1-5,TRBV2,CASRGDTGFSNQPQHF,TGTGCCAGCAGGGGGGACACAGGGTTTAGCAATCAGCCCCAGCATTTT
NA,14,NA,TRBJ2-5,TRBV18,CASSRTEKQETQYF,TGTGCCAGCTCACGGACAGAGAAACAAGAGACCCAGTACTTC